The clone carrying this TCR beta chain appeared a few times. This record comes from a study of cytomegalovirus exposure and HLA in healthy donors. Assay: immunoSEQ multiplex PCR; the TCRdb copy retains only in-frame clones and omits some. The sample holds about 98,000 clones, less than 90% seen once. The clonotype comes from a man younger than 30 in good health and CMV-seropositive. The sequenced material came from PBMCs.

CDR3 bases: TGTGCCAGCAGCCGACAGGGGCTAGATCAGCCCCAGCATTTT. This sequence encodes CASSRQGLDQPQHF. J is TRBJ1-5 and V is TRBV7-3; 8 bases map to TRBD1. This CDR3 contains 14 residues. Germline V gives CDR1 SGHTA, CDR2 FQGTGA. With 5 bases clipped from V and 5 bases from J, the junction kept 5 bases outside the gene matches. The variable domain in full, completed from reference TRBV7-3 and TRBJ1-5, reads GAGVSQTPSNKVTEKGKYVELRCDPISGHTALYWYRQSLGQGPEFLIYFQGTGAADDSGLPNDRFFAVRPEGSVSTLKIQRTERGDSAVYLCASSRQGLDQPQHFGDGTRLSIL.